The 15 T cell receptor beta chains below were found in one sample sequenced in a study of control samples from healthy donors and cancer patients. This table comes from immunoSEQ multiplex PCR, and its TCRdb copy is limited to in-frame clones, with some not included. Of over 100,000 clones detected, about 90% appear once; the ten largest clones hold 2.1%. The sequencing sample was made of blood. All receptors derive from a woman aged 45-65 years in good health.

This rearrangement joins TRBV19 to TRBJ1-6, with TRBD1 matching 9 bases. Trimming took 3 bases from V and 9 from J; bases not matched to a gene: 6. This CDR3 contains 15 residues. Germline V gives CDR1 LNHDA, CDR2 SQIVND (reference sequence). The CDR3 region has the DNA TGTGCCAGTAGTATGCCGGGACAGGGTTTTTCACCCCTCCACTTT. Encoded protein: CASSMPGQGFSPLHF. Looking up the rest from reference TRBV19 and TRBJ1-6 gives the full variable domain: DGGITQSPKYLFRKEGQNVTLSCEQNLNHDAMYWYRQDPGQGLRLIYYSQIVNDFQKGDIAEGYSVSREKKESFPLTVTSAQKNPTAFYLCASSMPGQGFSPLHFGNGTRLTVT.

The chain joins TRBV28 to TRBJ1-4; 7 nucleotides align to TRBD1. In germline, CDR1 is MDHEN, CDR2 SYDVKM. The trim removed 4 bases at V and 7 bases at J, leaving 12 bases unmatched. This CDR3 comprises 16 residues. This CDR3 reads CASSSPEQGRAEKLFF. The CDR3, as DNA: TGTGCCAGCAGTTCCCCGGAACAGGGGCGGGCTGAAAAACTGTTTTTT.

V usage is TRBV28 and J usage is TRBJ2-7; 11 bases agree with TRBD1. CDR1 is MDHEN, CDR2 SYDVKM, per germline. This CDR3 has 14 residues. J lost 2 bases, V lost 9 bases, and 6 bases had no gene match. CDR3 protein: CASLPGQGAYEQYF. CDR3 nucleotide sequence: TGTGCCAGTTTACCGGGACAGGGGGCCTACGAGCAGTACTTC. Combining the CDR3 with reference TRBV28 and TRBJ2-7 gives the whole variable domain DVKVTQSSRYLVKRTGEKVFLECVQDMDHENMFWYRQDPGLGLRLIYFSYDVKMKEKGDIPEGYSVSREKKERFSLILESASTNQTSMYLCASLPGQGAYEQYFGPGTRLTVT.

This chain uses TRBV27 with TRBJ2-7, with D unclear. The CDR3 loop spans 13 amino acids. V lost 3 bases and J lost 3, with 9 bases in between. The germline gives CDR1 MNHEY, CDR2 SMNVEV (reference sequence). The CDR3 sequence: CASSFGSRYEQYF. As DNA, the CDR3 is TGTGCCAGCAGTTTCGGTTCCCGCTACGAGCAGTACTTC.

The chain joins TRBV12-3 or TRBV12-4 to TRBJ1-1, with TRBD1 matching 7 bases. J lost 7 bases, V lost 6 bases, and 8 bases had no gene match. This CDR3 region has 13 residues. The CDR3 here is CASSTLDRDEAFF. CDR3 bases: TGTGCCAGCAGCACCCTAGACAGGGATGAAGCTTTCTTT.

V gene TRBV11-2 combines with J gene TRBJ1-1; D is uncertain. The germline CDR1 and CDR2 sequences are SGHAT and FQNNGV. V was clipped by 1 base and J by 5 bases, with 20 bases between them. The CDR3 runs to 17 residues. CDR3 protein: CASSLAPGTPLSTEAFF. CDR3 coding DNA: TGTGCCAGCAGCTTAGCCCCGGGCACCCCTTTGAGTACTGAAGCTTTCTTT.

This chain links TRBV3-1 (or the pseudogene TRBV3-2) with TRBJ2-3; TRBD2 might be the D (6 bases). Germline V gene lookup returns CDR1 LGHDT and CDR2 YNNKEL (reference sequence). With 1 base removed from V and 2 bases from J, the gap between germline ends came to 13 bases. This CDR3 has 16 amino acids. The CDR3 nucleotides read TGTGCCAGCAGCCAAGTCCGACTAGACCCCACAGATACGCAGTATTTT. It encodes CASSQVRLDPTDTQYF.

This rearrangement joins TRBV14 to TRBJ1-3, with D possibly matching TRBD1 (6 bases). V dropped 4 bases and J dropped 0 bases, with 13 bases sitting between them. This CDR3 is 16 amino acids long. Per the germline V gene, CDR1 is SGHDN and CDR2 is FVKESK. CDR3 coding DNA: TGTGCCAGCAGCCCTCGACAGGCCAGCTCTGGAAACACCATATATTTT. The encoded protein is CASSPRQASSGNTIYF. The full variable domain, in which reference TRBV14 and TRBJ1-3 provide the parts outside the CDR3, is EAGVTQFPSHSVIEKGQTVTLRCDPISGHDNLYWYRRVMGKEIKFLLHFVKESKQDESGMPNNRFLAERTGGTYSTLKVQPAELEDSGVYFCASSPRQASSGNTIYFGEGSWLTVV.

This clone was counted a single time. The chain couples TRBV15 to TRBJ1-5; D not certain. This CDR3 spans 16 amino acids. Germline CDR1 and CDR2: LNHNV and YYDKDF (reference sequence). The V gene lost 0 bases and the J gene lost 0 bases, with 9 bases spanning the gap. The CDR3 is CATSRDPVDSNQPQHF. In DNA form, the CDR3 reads TGTGCCACCAGCAGAGATCCTGTTGATAGCAATCAGCCCCAGCATTTT.

This clone was seen just once. This sequence joins TRBV27 and TRBJ2-1; 15 bases line up with TRBD2. The V segment lost 4 bases and the J segment 9 bases; nucleotides outside the gene matches: 7. The CDR3 has 16 residues. Germline V gene lookup returns CDR1 MNHEY and CDR2 SMNVEV (reference sequence). The CDR3: CASSSLGLAGGVEQFF. The CDR3, as DNA: TGTGCCAGCAGTTCCTTAGGACTAGCGGGAGGGGTTGAGCAGTTCTTC.

This clone showed up just once. This chain joins TRBV7-8 and TRBJ2-5, with 9 bases fitting TRBD1. The V and J ends lost 5 bases and 4 bases, in that order; junction bases with no gene match: 8. The length of the CDR3 is 15 residues. Germline values: CDR1 SGHVS, CDR2 FQNEAQ. This chain's CDR3 is CASSRGDRVTETQYF. CDR3 DNA sequence: TGTGCCAGCAGCCGAGGGGACAGGGTCACAGAGACCCAGTACTTC. Full variable domain (missing parts from reference TRBV7-8 and TRBJ2-5): GAGVSQSPRYKVAKRGQDVALRCDPISGHVSLFWYQQALGQGPEFLTYFQNEAQLDKSGLPSDRFFAERPEGSVSTLKIQRTQQEDSAVYLCASSRGDRVTETQYFGPGTRLLVL.

The genes are TRBV14 and TRBJ1-2, with no clear D. The CDR3 has 15 amino acids. Germline assignment: CDR1 SGHDN and CDR2 FVKESK. V was clipped by 0 bases and J by 3 bases, with 11 bases between them. The CDR3 loop reads CASSQERRPYYGYTF. The DNA of the CDR3 is TGTGCCAGCAGCCAAGAAAGGCGTCCCTACTATGGCTACACCTTC. Full variable domain (missing parts from reference TRBV14 and TRBJ1-2): EAGVTQFPSHSVIEKGQTVTLRCDPISGHDNLYWYRRVMGKEIKFLLHFVKESKQDESGMPNNRFLAERTGGTYSTLKVQPAELEDSGVYFCASSQERRPYYGYTFGSGTRLTVV.

Concerning this clone itself: The sample has other DNA sequences that encode this CDR3 too. V usage is TRBV5-1 and J usage is TRBJ2-1, with D possibly being TRBD1 or TRBD2 (7 bases each). Germline CDR1 is SGHRS and CDR2 is YFSETQ. V was shortened by 5 bases and J by 2 bases, with 14 bases between the two germline ends. This CDR3 is 15 amino acids long. The CDR3 here is CASSLAGGAYNEQFF. In DNA form, the CDR3 reads TGCGCCAGCAGTCTCGCAGGGGGGGCCTACAATGAGCAGTTCTTC.

V is TRBV6-6 and J is TRBJ1-1, with D hard to call. Looked up from germline, CDR1 is MNHNY and CDR2 is SVGAGI (reference sequence). The length of the CDR3 is 13 residues. The germline V and J ends were trimmed by 7 bases and 4 bases, with 13 bases remaining between them. The CDR3: CASILPEGTEAFF. The CDR3 region has the DNA TGTGCCAGCATTCTACCCGAAGGCACTGAAGCTTTCTTT.

The sample holds a few counts of this clone. In nucleotides, the CDR3 is TGTGCCAGCAGCCTCACCGGGGGTGCCTATGGCTACACCTTC. This codes for CASSLTGGAYGYTF. This sequence joins TRBV7-6 and TRBJ1-2, with a possible D match to TRBD1 (5 bases). Germline V gene sequence: CDR1 SGHVS, CDR2 FNYEAQ. The ends were cut back, 5 bases at V and 4 bases at J, with 14 bases in the middle. The CDR3 spans 14 residues.